This T cell receptor (beta chain) was recovered during a study of blood T cell repertoires in COVID-19. Sequencing used immunoSEQ multiplex PCR; TCRdb keeps in-frame clones, though not all of them. Of about 200,000 clones in the sample, 65% to 90% are singletons; the top ten hold about 8.9%. This sequence originates from a woman between 45 and 60 years old with acute COVID-19. Sequenced material: PBMCs or T cells enriched from blood (not recorded which).

In DNA form, the CDR3 reads TGTGCCAGCAGCCGACCCGACAGGAGCTCCTATAATTCACCCCTCCACTTT. It specifies CASSRPDRSSYNSPLHF. The chain has TRBV6-2 or TRBV6-3 and TRBJ1-6; D perhaps matches TRBD1 (6 bases). V gave up 6 bases and J gave up 0 bases, with 15 bases separating them. This CDR3 region has 17 residues. The germline CDR1 and CDR2 sequences are MNHEY and SVGEGT.